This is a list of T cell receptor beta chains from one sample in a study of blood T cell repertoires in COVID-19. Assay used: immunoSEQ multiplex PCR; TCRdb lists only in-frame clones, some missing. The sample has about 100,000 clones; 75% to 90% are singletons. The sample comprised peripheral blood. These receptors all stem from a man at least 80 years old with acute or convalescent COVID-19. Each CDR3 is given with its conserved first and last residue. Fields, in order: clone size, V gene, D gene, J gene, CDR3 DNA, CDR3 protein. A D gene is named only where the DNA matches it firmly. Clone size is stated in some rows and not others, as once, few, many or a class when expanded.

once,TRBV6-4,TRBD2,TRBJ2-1,TGTGCCAGCAGTGACACTAGCGGCAGCTCCTACAATGAGCAGTTCTTC,CASSDTSGSSYNEQFF
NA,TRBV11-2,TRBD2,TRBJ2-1,TGTGCCAGCAGAACCGGGACTAGCGGGAGGGTTGCTAGCACTGAGCAGTTCTTC,CASRTGTSGRVASTEQFF
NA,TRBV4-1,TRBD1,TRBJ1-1,TGCGCCAGCAGCCTGCAGGGGGGTAAAACTGAAGCTTTCTTT,CASSLQGGKTEAFF
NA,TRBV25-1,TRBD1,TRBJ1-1,TGTGCCAGCAGTGTACAGGGGGATGTCACTGAAGCTTTCTTT,CASSVQGDVTEAFF
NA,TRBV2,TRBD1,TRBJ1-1,TGTGCCAGCAGCTCCCGGGACAGGTTGAACACTGAAGCTTTCTTT,CASSSRDRLNTEAFF
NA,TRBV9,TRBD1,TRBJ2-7,TGTGCCAGCAGCGTAACAGGGGGAGACTACGAGCAGTACTTC,CASSVTGGDYEQYF
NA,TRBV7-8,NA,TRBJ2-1,TGTGCCAGCAGCTTAGCGGGAGTTAATGAGCAGTTCTTC,CASSLAGVNEQFF
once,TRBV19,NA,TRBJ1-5,TGTGCCAGTAGTATCGGGGGGAATAATCAGCCCCAGCATTTT,CASSIGGNNQPQHF
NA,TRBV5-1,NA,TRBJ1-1,TGCGCCAGCAGCTTGCAGGGATCTGAAGCTTTCTTT,CASSLQGSEAFF
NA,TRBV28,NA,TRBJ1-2,TGTGCCAGCGGATTGCTAGTAGGCGGCTACACCTTC,CASGLLVGGYTF
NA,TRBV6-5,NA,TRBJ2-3,TGTGCCAGCAGCTCTACTAGAAACGGGGCAGATACGCAGTATTTT,CASSSTRNGADTQYF
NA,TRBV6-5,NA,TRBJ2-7,TGTGCCAGCAGTTACTCGACAGTAAACGAGCAGTACTTC,CASSYSTVNEQYF
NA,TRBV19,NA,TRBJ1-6,TGTGCCAGTAGTACCTCCCACGCGGAGGATTCACCCCTCCACTTT,CASSTSHAEDSPLHF
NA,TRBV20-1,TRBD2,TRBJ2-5,TGCAGTGCTAGTATAGGACTAGCGGTACGATCAGAGACCCAGTACTTC,CSASIGLAVRSETQYF
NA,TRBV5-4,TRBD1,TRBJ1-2,TGTGCCAGCAGCTTCGAAACCCCGGACAGGACCAAGACCTTC,CASSFETPDRTKTF
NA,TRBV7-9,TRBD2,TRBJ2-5,TGTGCCAGCAGTTCCGGGACTAGCGGGGGCCAAGAGACCCAGTACTTC,CASSSGTSGGQETQYF
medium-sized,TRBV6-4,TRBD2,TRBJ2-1,TGTGCCAGCAGTGTGGGCGGGAGCGGGTACAATGAGCAGTTCTTC,CASSVGGSGYNEQFF
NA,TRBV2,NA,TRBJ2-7,TGTGCCAGCAGTGGGGCAGGGGCCCCCTACGAGCAGTACTTC,CASSGAGAPYEQYF
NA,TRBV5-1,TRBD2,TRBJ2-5,TGCGCCAGCAGCTTGAGCGGACTAGCGGGAGAGACCCAGTACTTC,CASSLSGLAGETQYF
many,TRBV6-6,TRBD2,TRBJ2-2,TGTGCCAGCAGTTACGTGCGGGAGGTCACCGGGGAGCTGTTTTTT,CASSYVREVTGELFF
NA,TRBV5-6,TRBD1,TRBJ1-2,TGTGCCAGCAGCGCCGCGGAGGGGACAGGGGCGAGGGGCTACACCTTC,CASSAAEGTGARGYTF
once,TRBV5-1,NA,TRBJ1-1,TGCGCCAGCAGCCCGGGACTTGAAGCTTTCTTT,CASSPGLEAFF
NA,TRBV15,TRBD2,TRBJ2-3,TGTGCCACCAAGGAGGTAGCGGGGGTGGGAGATACGCAGTATTTT,CATKEVAGVGDTQYF
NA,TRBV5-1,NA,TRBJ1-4,TGCGCCAGCAGCTTGTTCACAGACGAGGAAAAACTGTTTTTT,CASSLFTDEEKLFF
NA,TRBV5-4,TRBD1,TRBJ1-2,TGTGCCAGCAGAAGACTGGACAGGGGCAACTATGGCTACACCTTC,CASRRLDRGNYGYTF
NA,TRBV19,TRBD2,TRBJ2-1,TGTGCCAGTAGTATTCTAGCGGGGTACAATGAGCAGTTCTTC,CASSILAGYNEQFF
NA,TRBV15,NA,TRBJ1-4,TGTGCCACCAGCAGAGAGGGTACAGATGAGGGAGCAACTAATGAAAAACTGTTTTTT,CATSREGTDEGATNEKLFF
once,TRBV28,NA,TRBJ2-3,TGTGCCAGCAGTTTTCCGAGAACAGATACGCAGTATTTT,CASSFPRTDTQYF
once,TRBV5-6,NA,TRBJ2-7,TGTGCCAGCAGCCTAAACCAGGGGAATCGAGACGAGCAGTACTTC,CASSLNQGNRDEQYF